This TCR beta chain was sequenced during a study of control samples from healthy donors and cancer patients. Some clones are missing from TCRdb's copy, which holds only in-frame ones; the method was immunoSEQ multiplex PCR. The data contain some 110,000 clones, around 82% of them seen just once; the ten biggest clones take up around 14%. CDR3 size: 15 residues. Trimming removed 0 bases at V and 4 bases at J, with 12 bases between. Germline-derived CDR1 and CDR2 are SGDLS and YYNGEE. This chain uses TRBV9 with TRBJ2-3; D not certain. The sequencing input was blood. The sequence was obtained from a woman aged 50 to 60 in good health. The CDR3 region is CASSVEWVQPDTQYF. The CDR3 bases are TGTGCCAGCAGCGTAGAATGGGTGCAGCCAGATACGCAGTATTTT.